This paragraph covers one T cell receptor beta chain sequence. Its cognate antigen is unknown. These data belong to a study of monozygotic twins with inflammatory bowel disease. The germline gives CDR1 MDHEN, CDR2 SYDVKM. This CDR3 is built from 16 residues. Nested amplification of TCRalpha and TCRbeta cDNA involved two PCRs of roughly 16 and 10 cycles. Reanalyzing the 5' RACE reads, TCRdb keeps one entry per CDR3 protein, without DNA. Recorded for this sample: fewer than 550,000 distinct CDR3 sequences. Study observations and caveats: Relative to healthy twins, IBD patients had fewer clonotypes in common with others, a gap that was especially apparent with disease activity.

The rearrangement links TRBV28 to TRBJ1-5. Sequencing input: blood. This sequence originates from a human donor with ulcerative colitis or Crohn's disease, or a healthy co-twin of an affected twin (not recorded which). The CDR3 loop is CASSGHTGGANQPQHF.